The 23 T cell receptor beta chains given below trace back to one sample, sequenced in a study of cytomegalovirus exposure and HLA in healthy donors (TCRdb year 2017). Library prep was done by the immunoSEQ multiplex PCR assay. A mixture of 60 forward primers for TCR Vbeta segments and 13 reverse primers for TCR Jbeta segments was used in the multiplex PCR. This is the immuneACCESS table as TCRdb keeps it, with only in-frame sequences that have V and J called. A part of the clones is gone; compared with another copy, unresolved V genes explain less than half, and the rest is unexplained. In this sample the table shows 99,000 or so clones, roughly 80% of which occur a single time. Around 17% of the sample rests with the top ten. The sequenced sample was PBMCs. The receptors originated from a man in his sixties in good health and CMV-seropositive.

This clone has only one observation. The V call is TRBV7-9, the J call TRBJ2-1; 7 bases line up with TRBD1. The CDR3 loop spans 16 amino acids. Germline V lookup: CDR1 SEHNR, CDR2 FQNEAQ (reference sequence). The trim removed 5 bases at V and 1 base at J, leaving 8 bases unmatched. This CDR3 reads CASSPLTGSSYNEQFF. The CDR3 DNA reads TGTGCCAGCAGCCCGTTGACAGGGAGTTCCTACAATGAGCAGTTCTTC. The full variable domain, completed using reference TRBV7-9 and TRBJ2-1, is DTGVSQNPRHKITKRGQNVTFRCDPISEHNRLYWYRQTLGQGPEFLTYFQNEAQLEKSRLLSDRFSAERPKGSFSTLEIQRTEQGDSAMYLCASSPLTGSSYNEQFFGPGTRLTVL.

This clone has a handful of counts. The rearrangement joins TRBV7-9 to TRBJ2-5; TRBD2 aligns across 12 bases. Germline V gene lookup returns CDR1 SEHNR and CDR2 FQNEAQ (reference sequence). The ends lost 5 bases at V and 2 bases at J; junction bases unmatched: 3. The CDR3 extends over 15 amino acids. The CDR3 spells CASSRLAGAQETQYF. The CDR3, as DNA: TGTGCCAGCAGCCGACTAGCGGGGGCACAAGAGACCCAGTACTTC.

This clone was detected only a few times. The CDR3 DNA follows: TGTGCCAGCAGTTCGCAACAGCAGACCTATGGCTACACCTTC. Residues: CASSSQQQTYGYTF. The chain links TRBV6-5 to TRBJ1-2, with no clear D. V was pared by 4 bases and J by 4 bases, with 13 bases between. The CDR3 spans 14 residues. Germline V lookup: CDR1 MNHEY, CDR2 SVGAGI.

The CDR3 region is CAIGRGAWDIQYF. The CDR3 nucleotides are TGTGCCATCGGACGGGGGGCATGGGACATTCAGTACTTC. This chain links TRBV27 with TRBJ2-4, with D possibly being TRBD2 (7 bases). Germline-derived CDR1 and CDR2 are MNHEY and SMNVEV (reference sequence). The CDR3 is 13 residues long. V was trimmed by 10 bases and J by 8 bases, leaving 18 bases between them.

The genes are TRBV18 and TRBJ2-1; tentatively, D is TRBD1 (6 bases). Germline lookup yields CDR1 KGHSH and CDR2 LQKENI. V was clipped by 3 bases and J by 5 bases, with 17 bases between them. CDR3 length: 16 residues. Here the CDR3 reads CASSPQQGSKNNEQFF. CDR3 coding DNA: TGTGCCAGCTCACCGCAACAGGGCAGCAAGAACAATGAGCAGTTCTTC.

The chain couples TRBV21-1 to TRBJ2-4; no DNA check was done on the table's D call, TRBD2. TRBV21-1 is a pseudogene segment. This CDR3 comprises 16 residues. The CDR3 DNA reads TGTGCCAGCAGCAAAACGAAGCTACTAGCCAAAAACATTCAGTACTTC. Translation gives CASSKTKLLAKNIQYF.

The chain is built from TRBV7-8 and TRBJ2-4; D unclear. The CDR3 length is 14 residues. Trimming took off 2 bases at V and 6 bases at J, with 11 bases between the two ends. In germline, CDR1 is SGHVS, CDR2 FQNEAQ. In DNA, the CDR3 is TGTGCCAGCAGCTTAATCCGAGGTGGAAACATTCAGTACTTC. Its protein product is CASSLIRGGNIQYF.

CDR3 amino acids: CASTAFHGSNQPQHF. The CDR3 nucleotides read TGTGCCAGTACCGCCTTCCACGGGAGCAATCAGCCCCAGCATTTT. The chain uses TRBV27 and TRBJ1-5; D gene ambiguous. This CDR3 is 15 amino acids long. Trimming cost V 9 bases and J 1 base, with 16 bases left between them. CDR1 and CDR2 (germline): MNHEY, SMNVEV (reference sequence).

The chain carries TRBV7-2 and TRBJ2-5, with a possible D match to TRBD1 (6 bases). Per germline, CDR1 SGHTA and CDR2 FQGNSA. CDR3 length: 13 residues. Trimming cost V 3 bases and J 4 bases, with 9 bases left between them. The DNA of the CDR3 is TGTGCCAGCAGCTTGAAGACAGGAGAGACCCAGTACTTC. It yields the protein CASSLKTGETQYF.

V usage is TRBV14 and J usage is TRBJ2-2; D might be TRBD1 (5 bases). Germline V gene sequence: CDR1 SGHDN, CDR2 FVKESK. This CDR3 is 15 amino acids long. V lost 3 bases and J lost 1, with 9 bases in between. DNA for the CDR3: TGTGCCAGCAGCCAGGTCAGGGTGAACACCGGGGAGCTGTTTTTT. Translation: CASSQVRVNTGELFF.

In this sample, this clone turned up once. V gene TRBV30 combines with J gene TRBJ1-5; TRBD1 matches 9 bases. Trimming took 0 bases from V and 8 from J; bases not matched to a gene: 2. This CDR3 has 13 amino acids. Germline CDR1 is GTSNPN and CDR2 is SVGIG (reference sequence). The CDR3 loop reads CAWSVQGAKPQHF. The CDR3 nucleotides are TGTGCCTGGAGTGTACAGGGGGCGAAGCCCCAGCATTTT.

The chain recombines TRBV5-3 with TRBJ2-7, with a weak D call TRBD2 (5 bases). TRBV5-3 is an open reading frame, and its role is uncertain. CDR3 size: 16 residues. Deletions cut 4 bases from V and 0 bases from J, with 17 bases between. The CDR3 here is CARSMPGVLDSYEQYF. The CDR3, as DNA: TGTGCCAGAAGCATGCCCGGGGTTCTGGACTCCTACGAGCAGTACTTC.

The chain couples TRBV5-1 to TRBJ2-5; D might be TRBD1 (6 bases). The J call is uncertain, as TRBJ2-7 better fits the DNA end. The CDR3 has 14 amino acids. Germline lookup yields CDR1 SGHRS and CDR2 YFSETQ. Here the CDR3 DNA reads TGCGCCAGCAGCACTGGACAGTTTTCCTACGAGCAGTACTTC. Its translation: CASSTGQFSYEQYF.

The chain employs TRBV25-1 and TRBJ1-2; the match to TRBD1 covers 10 bases. The CDR3 length is 15 residues. Unmatched junction bases numbered 3, after V lost 2 bases and J lost 3 bases. The V gene's germline CDR1 is MGHDK and CDR2 SYGVNS. CDR3 nucleotides: TGTGCCAGCAGTGAAACCGGACAGGGGGACTATGGCTACACCTTC. Its translation: CASSETGQGDYGYTF.

This chain uses TRBV7-9 with TRBJ1-2, with D perhaps matching TRBD1 (5 bases). V was shortened by 3 bases and J by 4 bases, with 21 bases between the two germline ends. Germline V lookup: CDR1 SEHNR, CDR2 FQNEAQ (reference sequence). CDR3 length: 17 residues. CDR3 in amino acids: CASSFSQGLLKFYGYTF. DNA for the CDR3: TGTGCCAGCAGCTTTAGTCAGGGCCTCCTCAAATTCTATGGCTACACCTTC.

The table lists this clone with a count of one. This chain links TRBV7-2 with TRBJ2-2; 11 bases agree with TRBD1. V dropped 5 bases and J dropped 6; count of bases not matched to a gene: 8. Germline V CDR1 and CDR2: SGHTA, FQGNSA. The CDR3 is 16 amino acids. The CDR3 DNA reads as TGTGCCAGCAGCCCATGGACAGGGGGCGCATCCGGGGAGCTGTTTTTT. This sequence encodes CASSPWTGGASGELFF.

The chain employs TRBV5-1 and TRBJ2-5, with D possibly matching TRBD1 (5 bases). Germline V gives CDR1 SGHRS, CDR2 YFSETQ. Trimming left V 0 bases short and J 3 bases short, with 9 bases between. The CDR3 is 14 amino acids. For the CDR3, the DNA is TGCGCCAGCAGCTTGGGGACAACCAAAGAGACCCAGTACTTC. It yields the protein CASSLGTTKETQYF.

This chain joins TRBV2 and TRBJ1-2; D remains ambiguous. This CDR3 has 14 amino acids. The V end lost 7 bases, the J end lost 0 bases, and 12 bases lay between the germline ends. CDR1 SNHLY and CDR2 FYNNEI come from the germline V gene. The CDR3 DNA reads as TGTGCCAGCATTCCCCGGTCCACTAACTATGGCTACACCTTC. Translating gives CASIPRSTNYGYTF.

V is TRBV6-6 and J is TRBJ2-2; D call uncertain. V lost 2 bases to trimming and J lost 7 bases, with 8 bases between them. CDR1 is MNHNY, CDR2 SVGAGI, per germline (reference sequence). This CDR3 contains 13 residues. The CDR3 region is CASSYPLGGELFF. DNA of the CDR3: TGTGCCAGCAGTTACCCCCTAGGCGGGGAGCTGTTTTTT.

The CDR3 DNA reads TGCAGTGCCCTGGACCAGGGGGAGCAGTACTTC. As protein: CSALDQGEQYF. The J gene is TRBJ2-7, the V gene TRBV20-1; tentatively, D is TRBD1 (6 bases). V lost 6 bases and J lost 7, with 13 bases in between. This CDR3 contains 11 residues. CDR1 and CDR2 from the germline V gene are DFQATT and SNEGSKA (reference sequence).

V and J are TRBV21-1 and TRBJ1-1; the table's TRBD1 call for D was not verified on the DNA. TRBV21-1 is listed as a pseudogene. CDR3 length: 17 amino acids. CDR3 nucleotide sequence: TGTGCCAGCAGCCACCCCCGGTTCCTGGGCCCGAAGACTGAAGCTTTCTTT. It encodes CASSHPRFLGPKTEAFF.

As concerns this clone: The identical CDR3 is also encoded by other nucleotide sequences in the sample. This chain links TRBV9 with TRBJ2-7, with D maybe TRBD2 (6 bases). Germline V gives CDR1 SGDLS, CDR2 YYNGEE. The CDR3 is 14 residues long. Trimming left V 0 bases short and J 4 bases short, with 11 bases between. CDR3 nucleotide sequence: TGTGCCAGCAGCGTAGAGGGCCGGGGGTACGAGCAGTACTTC. Residues: CASSVEGRGYEQYF.

The chain combines TRBV11-2 with TRBJ1-1; D gene unclear. Per germline, CDR1 SGHAT and CDR2 FQNNGV. V lost 5 bases and J 4 bases, leaving 14 bases between the germline ends. This CDR3 region has 14 residues. The CDR3, as DNA: TGTGCCAGCAGCCACCCGGGTTGGAGCACTGAAGCTTTCTTT. Encoded protein: CASSHPGWSTEAFF.